Here is one TCR beta chain with its context. Its target antigen remains unknown. The input lacks base qualities; no much larger clone sits a single base away. This sample was included in a study of blood T cell repertoires in COVID-19 (dated by TCRdb to 2020 to 2021). About the study as a whole: The collaborator samples originated in the United States, Italy and Spain and spanned the acute and convalescent phases of COVID-19. The material from the prospective study consisted of cDNA or gDNA derived from T cells, B-cell-depleted T cells, or PBMCs. Deeply sampled blood TCRbeta repertoires from subjects exposed to, actively infected with, or recovered from COVID-19 were included in the dataset. The repertoires were released in a freely available public database intended as a resource for research on the immune response to SARS-CoV-2. Samples came from the ongoing ImmuneRACE study (first 160 participants) plus 1,254 subjects from 6 global collaborators. The sample metadata nearly always contained a de-identified subject ID, COVID-19 status, age in years and sex. Where HLA class I and class II types were available, the types were taken from metadata supplied by the sample provider, not from assay-based typing.

The paper as a whole reports these results and caveats: Clinical and demographic metadata were provided uncurated, with the amount varying by source and participant.

Between the V and J ends, shortened by 2 bases and 9 bases respectively, the junction contains 14 bases. As encoded in the germline V gene (reference sequence), CDR1 is SEHNR while CDR2 is FQNEAQ. The CDR3 runs 14 residues from the cysteine to the phenylalanine. Solely the CDR3 DNA is kept, with 42 bases framed from the first base. TCRbeta CDR3 regions were amplified from genomic DNA using the immunoSEQ Assay, a bias-controlled multiplex PCR. In the original analysis: The number of nucleated cells in each sample was estimated from the amplification of reference gene primers within the assay. To quantify the absolute abundance of each unique TCRbeta CDR3 rearrangement, sequence reads were collapsed and filtered. Productive Simpson clonality was computed per sample as the square root of Simpson's diversity index over productive rearrangements. In its TCRdb copy, this immuneACCESS table keeps in-frame sequences only and misses some clones. Where compared with another copy, unresolved V genes explain less than half of these, and the others have no known cause. V, J and clone size were drawn from that table, and D and trimming were deduced from the DNA. The table for this sample lists a few hundred thousand clones; about nine tenths of them were counted only once. The ten biggest clones cover around 1.9% of the sample.

One collaborating source in Seattle enrolled patients while the patients were actively infected and followed the patients over time throughout the course of disease. Whole blood was collected in K2EDTA tubes by collaborating institutions according to the institutions' own protocols. For TCRbeta analysis, collaborators shipped samples in one of three forms: frozen whole blood, isolated PBMCs, or DNA extracted from either of those sample types. Sequenced: peripheral blood. The origin of this receptor is a woman younger than 45 with COVID-19, enrolled during active disease. The sequence is built from TRBV7-9 and TRBJ2-1, with TRBD1 tentatively as D gene (6 bases match). This receptor has the CDR3 CASSLNRAASEQFF. The DNA is as follows: TGTGCCAGCAGCTTAAACAGGGCCGCGAGTGAGCAGTTCTTC.